These T cell receptor beta chains were read from a single sample in a study of OX40 agonist ivuxolimab in advanced cancers. Clones were read by immunoSEQ multiplex PCR, and TCRdb kept only the in-frame ones, dropping some. The sample lists some 60,000 clones, over 70% seen once, with around 2.1% in the top ten. The sequenced sample was CD4+ or CD8+ T cells sorted from blood, obtained in a trial of the OX40 agonist ivuxolimab. The source of these receptors is an adult with an advanced solid tumor such as melanoma, head and neck, liver or kidney cancer. The CDR3 runs from the conserved cysteine through the conserved F or W. The order of the fields is clone size, J gene, V gene, D gene, CDR3 protein, CDR3 DNA. The D gene is left open where the match is weak. The listing skips clone size in some rows; elsewhere it reads once, few, many or a size class.

NA | TRBJ1-2 | TRBV14 | TRBD1 | CASSQRQGYGYTF | TGTGCCAGCAGCCAAAGACAGGGGTATGGCTACACCTTC
NA | TRBJ1-2 | TRBV28 | NA | CASSLSWGYTF | TGTGCCAGCAGTTTGTCCTGGGGCTACACCTTC
few | TRBJ1-5 | TRBV7-9 | TRBD1 | CASSPGQYQPQHF | TGTGCCAGCAGCCCGGGACAGTACCAGCCCCAGCATTTT
NA | TRBJ2-2 | TRBV6-1 | TRBD2 | CASSEPLAANTGELFF | TGTGCCAGCAGTGAACCGCTAGCGGCGAACACCGGGGAGCTGTTTTTT
NA | TRBJ2-1 | TRBV2 | TRBD2 | CASRARLAGYRHNEQFF | TGTGCCAGCAGGGCCCGCCTAGCGGGGTATCGGCACAATGAGCAGTTCTTC
few | TRBJ1-2 | TRBV9 | NA | CASSVGNGGYGYTF | TGTGCCAGCAGCGTAGGTAACGGTGGCTATGGCTACACCTTC
NA | TRBJ2-5 | TRBV5-4 | NA | CASSVIPGEQYF | TGTGCCAGCAGCGTGATTCCCGGGGAGCAGTACTTC
NA | TRBJ2-1 | TRBV10-3 | TRBD2 | CAISDDGTSGGAGDNEQFF | TGTGCCATCAGTGATGACGGGACTAGCGGGGGGGCTGGGGACAATGAGCAGTTCTTC
once | TRBJ2-1 | TRBV29-1 | NA | CSVEGTDNNEQFF | TGCAGCGTTGAGGGGACGGATAACAATGAGCAGTTCTTC
NA | TRBJ2-7 | TRBV5-6 | NA | CASAALFGDEQYF | TGTGCCAGCGCCGCTTTATTTGGAGACGAGCAGTACTTC
NA | TRBJ2-5 | TRBV6-1 | NA | CASSEARGETQYF | TGTGCCAGCAGTGAAGCGCGAGGGGAGACCCAGTACTTC
NA | TRBJ2-3 | TRBV5-6 | NA | CASTDRQFRTDTQYF | TGTGCCAGCACCGACCGACAGTTCCGCACAGATACGCAGTATTTT
NA | TRBJ2-3 | TRBV18 | TRBD2 | CASSSGLQSTDTQYF | TGTGCCAGCTCATCGGGACTACAGAGCACAGATACGCAGTATTTT
NA | TRBJ1-4 | TRBV2 | TRBD1 | CASRDRDLANEKLFF | TGTGCCAGTAGGGACAGGGATCTAGCTAATGAAAAACTGTTTTTT
NA | TRBJ2-7 | TRBV2 | NA | CASSGSVSYEQYF | TGTGCCAGCAGTGGCTCAGTTTCCTACGAGCAGTACTTC
NA | TRBJ2-3 | TRBV7-8 | NA | CASSLGGGPDTQYF | TGTGCCAGCAGCTTAGGGGGAGGACCAGATACGCAGTATTTT
NA | TRBJ1-2 | TRBV5-5 | NA | CASSLLGPRGYTF | TGTGCCAGCAGCTTGCTTGGTCCGCGGGGCTACACCTTC
NA | TRBJ2-1 | TRBV7-9 | NA | CASSLGTGNEQFF | TGTGCCAGCAGCCTAGGGACGGGCAATGAGCAGTTCTTC
NA | TRBJ1-6 | TRBV7-3 | NA | CASSTGQYNSPLHF | TGTGCCAGCAGCACCGGACAGTATAATTCACCCCTCCACTTT
NA | TRBJ2-1 | TRBV6-5 | TRBD2 | CASRASGGPYNEQFF | TGTGCCAGCAGGGCTAGCGGGGGTCCCTACAATGAGCAGTTCTTC
NA | TRBJ1-1 | TRBV2 | NA | CASDRDSGWTEAFF | TGTGCCAGCGATCGAGACAGTGGGTGGACTGAAGCTTTCTTT
NA | TRBJ1-5 | TRBV7-9 | NA | CASSRQADQPQHF | TGTGCCAGCAGCCGACAGGCTGATCAGCCCCAGCATTTT
NA | TRBJ2-7 | TRBV19 | NA | CASSPRPINYEQYF | TGTGCCAGTAGTCCCCGACCCATCAACTACGAGCAGTACTTC
NA | TRBJ1-6 | TRBV5-6 | NA | CASSLGGLYNSPLHF | TGTGCCAGCAGCTTGGGGGGACTCTATAATTCACCCCTCCACTTT
NA | TRBJ1-1 | TRBV7-2 | NA | CASSLPRASAEAFF | TGTGCCAGCAGCCTCCCGCGGGCATCTGCTGAAGCTTTCTTT
few | TRBJ2-5 | TRBV5-1 | TRBD1 | CASSVDRGETQYF | TGCGCCAGCAGCGTGGACAGGGGAGAGACCCAGTACTTC
NA | TRBJ2-5 | TRBV10-1 | NA | CASSESGQGKETQYF | TGCGCCAGCAGTGAGTCAGGGCAGGGGAAAGAGACCCAGTACTTC
NA | TRBJ2-7 | TRBV9 | NA | CASSVDPGGSSEQYF | TGTGCCAGCAGCGTAGATCCAGGAGGAAGTAGCGAGCAGTACTTC
once | TRBJ2-7 | TRBV10-3 | TRBD2 | CAISDSGLAGIYEQYF | TGTGCCATCAGTGACTCCGGACTAGCGGGAATCTACGAGCAGTACTTC